The 24 T cell receptor beta chains below come from one sample, sequenced in a study of control samples from healthy donors and cancer patients. The table came from immunoSEQ multiplex PCR; TCRdb's copy has only in-frame clones and leaves some out. The sample includes around 200,000 clones, around 94% seen only once; the top ten take less than 1.6%. Sequenced: blood. Receptors originate from a man aged 50-59 years in good health.

This clone was counted only a few times. The chain has TRBV27 and TRBJ2-7; D is possibly TRBD2 (6 bases). From germline, CDR1 is MNHEY and CDR2 SMNVEV (reference sequence). Trimming stripped 4 bases from V and 5 bases from J, with 15 bases between. The CDR3 is made up of 14 amino acids. The CDR3 DNA reads as TGTGCCAGCAGTTCCGTGGACGGGAGACACGAGCAGTACTTC. Amino acid sequence: CASSSVDGRHEQYF.

This clone showed up just a few times. The gene calls are TRBV5-1 and TRBJ2-7; 10 positions match TRBD1. V was pared by 4 bases and J by 7 bases, with 5 bases of the junction left unmatched. From germline, CDR1 is SGHRS and CDR2 YFSETQ. This CDR3 is 13 amino acids long. CDR3 residues: CASSTRTGGEQYV. The CDR3, as DNA: TGCGCCAGCAGCACCAGGACAGGGGGGGAGCAGTACGTC.

The chain's CDR3 is CASSLMHGPRYF. CDR3 sequence (DNA): TGTGCCAGCAGCTTGATGCACGGGCCGCGGTATTTT. The chain combines TRBV7-2 with TRBJ2-3; D is ambiguous. V was shortened by 3 bases and J by 14 bases, with 15 bases between the two germline ends. CDR3 size: 12 residues. CDR1 is SGHTA and CDR2 is FQGNSA in the germline V gene.

The J gene is TRBJ2-3, the V gene TRBV7-7; 7 bases map to TRBD2. The CDR3 has 15 residues. The ends lost 1 base at V and 3 bases at J; junction bases unmatched: 4. Per the germline V gene, CDR1 is SSHAT and CDR2 is FNYEAQ (reference sequence). The CDR3 coding sequence is TGTGCCAGCAGCTTAGGGGGGGGTCATACAGATACGCAGTATTTT. Translating it yields CASSLGGGHTDTQYF.

This chain uses TRBV7-2 with TRBJ1-1, with TRBD1 identical over 8 bases. The trim removed 4 bases at V and 4 bases at J, leaving 8 bases unmatched. The CDR3 is made up of 15 amino acids. Germline V lookup: CDR1 SGHTA, CDR2 FQGNSA. The CDR3 DNA follows: TGTGCCAGCAGCTCGCGACAGGGGCGCGTCACTGAAGCTTTCTTT. This gives the protein CASSSRQGRVTEAFF.

The V and J genes are TRBV14 and TRBJ2-1, with D unclear. The CDR3 consists of 13 residues. Germline V gene data show CDR1 as SGHDN and CDR2 as FVKESK. Trimming cost V 0 bases and J 7 bases, with 7 bases left between them. The CDR3 loop reads CASSQDFRNEQFF. In DNA, the CDR3 is TGTGCCAGCAGCCAAGATTTTCGGAATGAGCAGTTCTTC.

V usage is TRBV6-5 and J usage is TRBJ1-4; D is unclear. The CDR3 runs to 14 residues. CDR1 MNHEY and CDR2 SVGAGI come from the germline V gene. The germline V and J ends were trimmed by 8 bases and 0 bases, with 10 bases remaining between them. The CDR3 bases are TGTGCCAGCGGCAGCCGAGCAACTAATGAAAAACTGTTTTTT. It specifies CASGSRATNEKLFF.

This clone was recorded once. The chain has TRBV10-1 and TRBJ1-2; D may be TRBD1 (5 bases). V lost 2 bases to trimming and J lost 6 bases, with 10 bases between them. The CDR3 runs 13 residues. Germline V CDR1 and CDR2: WNHNN, SYGVQD (reference sequence). The CDR3 DNA sequence: TGCGCCAGCAGTGAGGGCCAGGGCCATGGCTACACCTTC. This codes for CASSEGQGHGYTF.

The chain links TRBV18 to TRBJ1-1; TRBD1 is a possible D gene (6 bases). Germline V CDR1 and CDR2: KGHSH, LQKENI. The germline V and J ends were trimmed by 4 bases and 5 bases, with 14 bases remaining between them. CDR3 length: 14 residues. CDR3 region: CASSLSEQGTEAFF. The CDR3 DNA follows: TGTGCCAGCTCACTATCGGAGCAGGGGACTGAAGCTTTCTTT.

Only a few counts were recorded for this clone. The chain uses TRBV7-2 and TRBJ1-2; tentatively, D is TRBD1 (6 bases). Trimming removed 4 bases at V and 8 bases at J, with 20 bases between. The CDR3 runs 15 residues. Germline V lookup: CDR1 SGHTA, CDR2 FQGNSA. As DNA, the CDR3 is TGTGCCAGCAGCTCAGTACAGGGAATGGGATACGGCTACACCTTC. Protein: CASSSVQGMGYGYTF.

V usage is TRBV5-1 and J usage is TRBJ2-7; 11 positions agree with TRBD2. Germline assignment: CDR1 SGHRS and CDR2 YFSETQ. This CDR3 comprises 16 residues. V lost 0 bases to trimming and J lost 5 bases; unmatched junction nucleotides: 7. CDR3 protein: CASSLGLAGSENEQYF. As DNA, the CDR3 is TGCGCCAGCAGCTTGGGACTAGCGGGGTCAGAAAACGAGCAGTACTTC.

The chain recombines TRBV10-3 with TRBJ2-3, with D hard to call. CDR1 and CDR2 (germline): ENHRY, SYGVKD. The CDR3 contains 16 residues. Trimming removed 0 bases from V and 0 bases from J, with 10 bases in between. This chain's CDR3 is CAISESGSLSTDTQYF. DNA of the CDR3: TGTGCCATCAGTGAGTCCGGCAGCTTAAGCACAGATACGCAGTATTTT.

This clone was counted only a few times. The chain links TRBV7-2 to TRBJ1-1; maybe TRBD1 (5 bases). Germline V lookup: CDR1 SGHTA, CDR2 FQGNSA. This CDR3 is 15 amino acids long. The germline V and J ends were trimmed by 6 bases and 0 bases, with 14 bases remaining between them. This CDR3 reads CASRRTTALNTEAFF. The DNA for the CDR3 is TGTGCCAGCAGACGGACGACAGCTTTGAACACTGAAGCTTTCTTT. Filled out from reference TRBV7-2 and TRBJ1-1, the complete variable domain reads GAGVSQSPSNKVTEKGKDVELRCDPISGHTALYWYRQSLGQGLEFLIYFQGNSAPDKSGLPSDRFSAERTGGSVSTLTIQRTQQEDSAVYLCASRRTTALNTEAFFGQGTRLTVV.

The chain has TRBV5-4 and TRBJ1-2; 7 bases agree with TRBD1. V dropped 0 bases and J dropped 4; count of bases not matched to a gene: 6. The germline CDR1 and CDR2 sequences are SGHNT and YYREEE (reference sequence). The CDR3 has 15 amino acids. CDR3 in amino acids: CASSLAPGGGYGYTF. The CDR3 coding sequence is TGTGCCAGCAGCTTGGCCCCAGGGGGTGGCTATGGCTACACCTTC.

This sequence joins TRBV10-3 and TRBJ1-1; D may be TRBD1 (5 bases). V was shortened by 4 bases and J by 8 bases, with 20 bases between the two germline ends. Germline-derived CDR1 and CDR2 are ENHRY and SYGVKD. CDR3 length: 15 residues. The CDR3, as DNA: TGTGCCATCAGTGTTAATGACGTGATAGAGGGGGAAGCTTTCTTT. Amino acid sequence: CAISVNDVIEGEAFF.

J is TRBJ1-1 and V is TRBV30; tentatively, D is TRBD1 (5 bases). Between the trimmed V and J ends, which lost 3 bases and 3 bases, there was a span of 8 bases. The V gene's germline CDR1 is GTSNPN and CDR2 SVGIG (reference sequence). The length of the CDR3 is 12 residues. The CDR3 sequence is CAWRQADTEAFF. The CDR3 DNA follows: TGTGCCTGGAGACAGGCGGACACTGAAGCTTTCTTT. Complete variable domain (other parts from reference TRBV30 and TRBJ1-1): SQTIHQWPATLVQPVGSPLSLECTVEGTSNPNLYWYRQAAGRGLQLLFYSVGIGQISSEVPQNLSASRPQDRQFILSSKKLLLSDSGFYLCAWRQADTEAFFGQGTRLTVV.

The chain uses TRBV3-1 (or the pseudogene TRBV3-2) and TRBJ1-1, with 7 bases matching TRBD1. Germline CDR1 is LGHDT and CDR2 is YNNKEL (reference sequence). CDR3 length: 13 amino acids. V lost 3 bases and J lost 8; bases outside the gene matches: 6. CDR3 amino acids: CASSQELDREAFF. The DNA for the CDR3 is TGTGCCAGCAGCCAGGAGTTGGACAGGGAAGCTTTCTTT.

This sequence joins TRBV6-6 and TRBJ2-2; 9 nucleotides agree with TRBD1. After removal of 0 bases from V and 8 bases from J, the junction contained 4 bases not matched to a gene. The CDR3 covers 15 residues. Germline V gene sequence: CDR1 MNHNY, CDR2 SVGAGI (reference sequence). The CDR3 protein is CASSYSRDRVGELFF. The DNA of the CDR3 is TGTGCCAGCAGTTACTCGCGGGACAGGGTGGGGGAGCTGTTTTTT.

The chain has TRBV5-4 and TRBJ2-5; D gene ambiguous. This CDR3 is 13 amino acids long. The germline V and J ends were trimmed by 0 bases and 4 bases, with 7 bases remaining between them. The germline V gene encodes CDR1 SGHNT and CDR2 YYREEE (reference sequence). The CDR3 coding sequence is TGTGCCAGCAGCTTGGTCCCGCTAGAGACCCAGTACTTC. Translation gives CASSLVPLETQYF.

The V and J genes are TRBV19 and TRBJ1-6, with TRBD1 matching over 8 bases. The CDR3 loop spans 15 amino acids. The V and J ends lost 3 bases and 9 bases, in that order; junction bases with no gene match: 7. CDR1 and CDR2 from the germline V gene are LNHDA and SQIVND (reference sequence). The CDR3 sequence: CASSIRQGISSPLHF. The CDR3 DNA sequence: TGTGCCAGTAGTATTCGACAGGGGATAAGTTCACCCCTCCACTTT.

In this sample, this clone turned up once. The chain recombines TRBV1 with TRBJ2-5; the table's D gene call, TRBD2, was not cross checked with the DNA. TRBV1 represents a pseudogene. The CDR3 covers 16 residues. The CDR3 reads CTSSQELAGVQETQYF. In DNA form, the CDR3 reads TGCACCAGCAGCCAAGAACTAGCGGGGGTACAAGAGACCCAGTACTTC.

The chain joins TRBV4-1 to TRBJ2-7, with 7 bases fitting TRBD2. The CDR3 is 17 residues long. Per the germline V gene, CDR1 is MGHRA and CDR2 is YSYEKL. The J segment lost 2 bases and the V segment lost 0 bases, leaving 10 bases of the junction unmatched. CDR3: CASSQEDGLAAPYEQYV. DNA of the CDR3: TGCGCCAGCAGCCAAGAGGACGGGCTAGCGGCACCCTACGAGCAGTACGTC.

The gene calls are TRBV27 and TRBJ1-4; unclear D gene. V lost 3 bases, J lost 8 bases, and 13 bases lay in between. Germline V gives CDR1 MNHEY, CDR2 SMNVEV (reference sequence). This CDR3 comprises 14 residues. CDR3 loop: CASSLWDLLEKLFF. CDR3 nucleotide sequence: TGTGCCAGCAGTTTGTGGGATCTCCTCGAAAAACTGTTTTTT.

Only one count was recorded for this clone. V usage is TRBV7-2 and J usage is TRBJ2-7, with TRBD2 matching 7 bases. V gave up 4 bases and J gave up 5 bases; unmatched junction bases: 2. Germline CDR1 and CDR2: SGHTA and FQGNSA. This CDR3 has 12 amino acids. CDR3 region: CASSWGGHEQYF. CDR3 DNA: TGTGCCAGCAGCTGGGGGGGACACGAGCAGTACTTC. Based on the CDR3 plus reference TRBV7-2 and TRBJ2-7, the full variable domain is GAGVSQSPSNKVTEKGKDVELRCDPISGHTALYWYRQSLGQGLEFLIYFQGNSAPDKSGLPSDRFSAERTGGSVSTLTIQRTQQEDSAVYLCASSWGGHEQYFGPGTRLTVT.